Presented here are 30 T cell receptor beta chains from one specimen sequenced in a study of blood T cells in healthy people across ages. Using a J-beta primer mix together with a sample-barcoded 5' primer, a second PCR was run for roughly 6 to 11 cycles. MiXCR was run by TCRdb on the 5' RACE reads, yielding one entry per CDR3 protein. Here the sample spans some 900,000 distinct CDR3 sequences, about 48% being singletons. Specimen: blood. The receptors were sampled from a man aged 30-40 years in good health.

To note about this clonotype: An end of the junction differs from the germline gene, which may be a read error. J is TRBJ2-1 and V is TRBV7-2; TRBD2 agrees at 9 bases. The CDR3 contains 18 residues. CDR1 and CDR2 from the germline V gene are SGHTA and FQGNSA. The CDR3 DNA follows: TGTGCCGGCAGCTTAGCTCGAGTTCTAGCGGGATCATACAATGAGCAGTTCTTC. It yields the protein CAGSLARVLAGSYNEQFF.

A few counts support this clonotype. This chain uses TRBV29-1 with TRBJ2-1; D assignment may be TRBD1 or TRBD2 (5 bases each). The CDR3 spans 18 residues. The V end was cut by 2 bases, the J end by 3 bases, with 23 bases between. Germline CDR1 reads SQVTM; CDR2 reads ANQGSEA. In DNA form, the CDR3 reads TGCAGCGTTGAACAGACCGGGACCCTCGGTGGGGTCTACAATGAGCAGTTCTTC. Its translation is CSVEQTGTLGGVYNEQFF.

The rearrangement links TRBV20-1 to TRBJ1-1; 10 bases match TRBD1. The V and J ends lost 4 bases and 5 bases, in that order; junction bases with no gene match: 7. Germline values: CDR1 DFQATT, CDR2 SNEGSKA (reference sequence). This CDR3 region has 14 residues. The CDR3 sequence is CSAIPGTGATEAFF. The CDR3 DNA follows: TGCAGTGCTATCCCGGGGACAGGGGCTACTGAAGCTTTCTTT.

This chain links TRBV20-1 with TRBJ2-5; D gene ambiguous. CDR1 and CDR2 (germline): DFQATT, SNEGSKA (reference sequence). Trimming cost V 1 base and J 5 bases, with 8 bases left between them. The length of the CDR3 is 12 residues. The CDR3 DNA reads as TGCAGTGCTAGAGCGGAGTGGGAGACCCAGTACTTC. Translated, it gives CSARAEWETQYF.

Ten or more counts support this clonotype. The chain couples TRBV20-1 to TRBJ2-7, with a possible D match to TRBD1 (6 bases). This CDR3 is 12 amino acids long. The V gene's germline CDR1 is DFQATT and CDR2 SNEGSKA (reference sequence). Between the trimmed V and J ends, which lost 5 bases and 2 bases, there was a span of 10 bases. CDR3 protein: CSAPGQTYEQYF. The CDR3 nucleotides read TGCAGTGCTCCTGGACAGACCTACGAGCAGTACTTC.

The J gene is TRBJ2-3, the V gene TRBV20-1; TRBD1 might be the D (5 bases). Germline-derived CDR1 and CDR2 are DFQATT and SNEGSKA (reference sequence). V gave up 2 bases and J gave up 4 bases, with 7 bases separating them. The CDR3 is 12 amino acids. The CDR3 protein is CSARPGPDTQYF. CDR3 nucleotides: TGCAGTGCTAGACCAGGGCCAGATACGCAGTATTTT.

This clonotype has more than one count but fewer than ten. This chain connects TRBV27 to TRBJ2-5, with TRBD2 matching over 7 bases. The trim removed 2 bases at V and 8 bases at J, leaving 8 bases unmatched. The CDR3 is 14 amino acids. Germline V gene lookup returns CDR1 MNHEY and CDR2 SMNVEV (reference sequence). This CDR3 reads CASSLASGTQTQYF. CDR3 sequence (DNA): TGTGCCAGCAGTTTAGCTAGCGGTACCCAAACCCAGTACTTC.

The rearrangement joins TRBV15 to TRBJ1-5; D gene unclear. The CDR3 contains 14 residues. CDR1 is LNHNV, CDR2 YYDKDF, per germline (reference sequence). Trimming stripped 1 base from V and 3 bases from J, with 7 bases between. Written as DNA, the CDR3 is TGTGCCACCAGCAGAGCGGTTTCCAATCAGCCCCAGCATTTT. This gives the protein CATSRAVSNQPQHF. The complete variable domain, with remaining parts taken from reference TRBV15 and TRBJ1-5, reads DAMVIQNPRYQVTQFGKPVTLSCSQTLNHNVMYWYQQKSSQAPKLLFHYYDKDFNNEADTPDNFQSRRPNTSFCFLDIRSPGLGDTAMYLCATSRAVSNQPQHFGDGTRLSIL.

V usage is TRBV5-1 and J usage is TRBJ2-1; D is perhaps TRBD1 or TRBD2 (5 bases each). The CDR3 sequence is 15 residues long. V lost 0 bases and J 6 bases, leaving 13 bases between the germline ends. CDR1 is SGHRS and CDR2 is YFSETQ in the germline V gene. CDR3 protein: CASSLGGSSTNEQFF. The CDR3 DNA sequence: TGCGCCAGCAGCTTGGGGGGGTCCTCCACCAATGAGCAGTTCTTC.

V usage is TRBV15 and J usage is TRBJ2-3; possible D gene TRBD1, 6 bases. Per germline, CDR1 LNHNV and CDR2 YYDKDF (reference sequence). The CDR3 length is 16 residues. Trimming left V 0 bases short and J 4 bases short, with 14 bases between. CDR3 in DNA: TGTGCCACCAGCAGAGACCACAGGGAAAGGGCAGATACGCAGTATTTT. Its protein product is CATSRDHRERADTQYF. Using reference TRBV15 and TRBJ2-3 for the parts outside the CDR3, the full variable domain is DAMVIQNPRYQVTQFGKPVTLSCSQTLNHNVMYWYQQKSSQAPKLLFHYYDKDFNNEADTPDNFQSRRPNTSFCFLDIRSPGLGDTAMYLCATSRDHRERADTQYFGPGTRLTVL.

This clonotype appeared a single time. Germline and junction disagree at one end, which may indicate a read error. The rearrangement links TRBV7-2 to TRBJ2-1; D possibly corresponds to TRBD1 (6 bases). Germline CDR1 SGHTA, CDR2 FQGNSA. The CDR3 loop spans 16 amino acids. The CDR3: CASSLAPGTLYNGQFF. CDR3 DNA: TGTGCCAGCAGCTTAGCCCCCGGGACACTGTACAATGGGCAGTTCTTC.

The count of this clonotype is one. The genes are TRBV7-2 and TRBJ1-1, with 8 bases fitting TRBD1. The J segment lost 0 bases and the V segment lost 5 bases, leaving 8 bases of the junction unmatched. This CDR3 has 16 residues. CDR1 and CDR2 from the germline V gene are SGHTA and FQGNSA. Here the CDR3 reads CASSPRDRPMNTEAFF. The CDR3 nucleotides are TGTGCCAGCAGCCCGAGGGACAGGCCGATGAACACTGAAGCTTTCTTT.

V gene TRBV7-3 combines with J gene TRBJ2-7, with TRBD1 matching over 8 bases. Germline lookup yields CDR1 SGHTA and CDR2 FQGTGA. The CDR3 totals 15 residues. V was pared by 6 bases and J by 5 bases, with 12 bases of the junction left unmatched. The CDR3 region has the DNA TGTGCCAGCAGTCTAAAGGGTGGGACAGGCAACGAGCAGTACTTC. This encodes CASSLKGGTGNEQYF.

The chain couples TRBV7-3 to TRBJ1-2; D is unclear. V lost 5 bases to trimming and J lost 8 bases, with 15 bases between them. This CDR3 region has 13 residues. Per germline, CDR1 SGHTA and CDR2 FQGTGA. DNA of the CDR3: TGTGCCAGCAGCGCTATGGGCCAACCGGGCTACACCTTC. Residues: CASSAMGQPGYTF.

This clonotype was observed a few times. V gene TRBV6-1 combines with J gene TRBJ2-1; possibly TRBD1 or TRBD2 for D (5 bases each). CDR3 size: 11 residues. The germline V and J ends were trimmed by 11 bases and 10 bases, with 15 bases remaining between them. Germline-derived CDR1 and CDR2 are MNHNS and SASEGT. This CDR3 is CAGRDPGEQFF. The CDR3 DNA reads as TGTGCCGGCCGGGACCCCGGGGAGCAGTTCTTC.

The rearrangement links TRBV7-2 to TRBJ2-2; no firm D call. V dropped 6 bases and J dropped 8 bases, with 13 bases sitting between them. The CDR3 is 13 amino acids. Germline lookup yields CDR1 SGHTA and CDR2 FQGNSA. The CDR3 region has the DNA TGTGCCAGCAGTCGTGACCCCCCGGGGGAGCTGTTTTTT. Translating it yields CASSRDPPGELFF.

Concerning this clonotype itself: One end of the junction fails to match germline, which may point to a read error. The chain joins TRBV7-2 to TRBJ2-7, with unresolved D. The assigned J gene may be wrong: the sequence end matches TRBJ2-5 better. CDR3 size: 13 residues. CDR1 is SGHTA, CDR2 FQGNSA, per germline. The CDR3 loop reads CASGLNRQETQYF. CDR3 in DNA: TGTGCCAGCGGCTTAAACAGACAAGAGACCCAGTACTTC.

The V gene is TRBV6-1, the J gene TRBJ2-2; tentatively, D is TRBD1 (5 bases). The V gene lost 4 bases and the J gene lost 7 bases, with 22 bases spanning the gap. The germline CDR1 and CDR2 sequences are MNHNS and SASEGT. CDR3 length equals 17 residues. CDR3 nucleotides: TGTGCCAGCAGTGGGCAGGGTGATGATCGGTTCGTCGGGGAGCTGTTTTTT. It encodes CASSGQGDDRFVGELFF.

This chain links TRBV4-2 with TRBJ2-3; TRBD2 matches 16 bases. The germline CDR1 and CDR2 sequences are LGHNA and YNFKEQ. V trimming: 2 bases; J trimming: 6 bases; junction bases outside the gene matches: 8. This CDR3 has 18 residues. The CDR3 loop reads CASSQLRGTSGGADTQYF. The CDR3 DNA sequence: TGTGCCAGCAGCCAACTAAGAGGGACTAGCGGGGGGGCGGATACGCAGTATTTT.

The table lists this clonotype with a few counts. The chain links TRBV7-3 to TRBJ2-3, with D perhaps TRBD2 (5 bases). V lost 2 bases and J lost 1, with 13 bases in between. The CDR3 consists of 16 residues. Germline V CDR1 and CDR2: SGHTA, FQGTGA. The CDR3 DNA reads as TGTGCCAGCAGCTTACGGTACGGTAGCGGCACAGATACGCAGTATTTT. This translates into CASSLRYGSGTDTQYF. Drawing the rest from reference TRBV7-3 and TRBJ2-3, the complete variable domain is GAGVSQTPSNKVTEKGKYVELRCDPISGHTALYWYRQSLGQGPEFLIYFQGTGAADDSGLPNDRFFAVRPEGSVSTLKIQRTERGDSAVYLCASSLRYGSGTDTQYFGPGTRLTVL.

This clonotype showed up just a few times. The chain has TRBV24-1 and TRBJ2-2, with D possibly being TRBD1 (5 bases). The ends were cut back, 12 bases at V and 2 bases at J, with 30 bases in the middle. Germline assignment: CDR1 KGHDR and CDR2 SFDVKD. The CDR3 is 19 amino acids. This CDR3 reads CAPQRRQQGRLLNTGELFF. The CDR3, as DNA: TGTGCCCCCCAACGGCGACAGCAAGGCCGCCTCCTTAACACCGGGGAGCTGTTTTTT.

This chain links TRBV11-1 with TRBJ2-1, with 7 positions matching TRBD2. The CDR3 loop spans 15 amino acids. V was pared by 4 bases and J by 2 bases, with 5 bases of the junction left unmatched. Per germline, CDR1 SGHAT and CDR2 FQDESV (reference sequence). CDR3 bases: TGTGCCAGCAGCTCCCGGGACTACACCTACAATGAGCAGTTCTTC. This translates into CASSSRDYTYNEQFF.

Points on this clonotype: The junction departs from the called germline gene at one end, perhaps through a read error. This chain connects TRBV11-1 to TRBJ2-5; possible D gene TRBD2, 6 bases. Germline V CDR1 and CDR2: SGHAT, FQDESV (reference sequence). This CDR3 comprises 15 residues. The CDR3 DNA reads TGTGCCAGTAGCTCAAGCCCGGAGGGCTGGGATGAGCAGTACTTC. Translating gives CASSSSPEGWDEQYF.

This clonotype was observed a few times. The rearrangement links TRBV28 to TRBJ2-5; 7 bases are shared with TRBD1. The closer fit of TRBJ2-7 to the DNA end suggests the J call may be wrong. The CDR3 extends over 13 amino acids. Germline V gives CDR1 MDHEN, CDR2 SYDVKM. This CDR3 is CASSLQGVYEQYF. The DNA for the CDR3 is TGTGCCAGCAGTTTGCAGGGGGTATACGAGCAGTACTTC.

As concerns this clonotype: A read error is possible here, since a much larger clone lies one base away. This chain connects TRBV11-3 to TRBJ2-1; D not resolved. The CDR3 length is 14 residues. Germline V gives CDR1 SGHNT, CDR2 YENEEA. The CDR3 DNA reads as TGTACCAGCAGCCCCCGTAGGGATTACAATGAGCAGTTCTTC. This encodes CTSSPRRDYNEQFF.

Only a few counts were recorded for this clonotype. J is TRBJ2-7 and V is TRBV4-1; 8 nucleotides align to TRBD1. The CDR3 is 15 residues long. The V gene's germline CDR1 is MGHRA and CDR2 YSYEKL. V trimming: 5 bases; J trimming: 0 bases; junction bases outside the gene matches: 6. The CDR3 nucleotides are TGCGCCAGCAGCTTACGGACAGGGATCTCCTACGAGCAGTACTTC. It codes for CASSLRTGISYEQYF.

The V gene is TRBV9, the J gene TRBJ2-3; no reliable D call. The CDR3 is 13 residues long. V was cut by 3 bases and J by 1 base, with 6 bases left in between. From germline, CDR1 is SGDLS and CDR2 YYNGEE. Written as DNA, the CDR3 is TGTGCCAGCAGCGCCTTCGGCACAGATACGCAGTATTTT. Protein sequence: CASSAFGTDTQYF.

This CDR3 is CSTRLAGVETQYF. The CDR3 nucleotides are TGCAGCACGAGGTTGGCGGGGGTAGAGACCCAGTACTTC. J is TRBJ2-5 and V is TRBV29-1; the match to TRBD2 covers 7 bases. Germline V lookup: CDR1 SQVTM, CDR2 ANQGSEA. There are 13 residues in the CDR3. J gave up 4 bases and V 8 bases, and 10 bases lay outside the gene matches.

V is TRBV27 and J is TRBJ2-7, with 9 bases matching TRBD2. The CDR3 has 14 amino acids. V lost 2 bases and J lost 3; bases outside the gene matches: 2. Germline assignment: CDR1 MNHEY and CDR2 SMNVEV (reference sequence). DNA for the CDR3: TGTGCCAGCAGTTTACGGACTAGCGACTACGAGCAGTACTTC. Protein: CASSLRTSDYEQYF.

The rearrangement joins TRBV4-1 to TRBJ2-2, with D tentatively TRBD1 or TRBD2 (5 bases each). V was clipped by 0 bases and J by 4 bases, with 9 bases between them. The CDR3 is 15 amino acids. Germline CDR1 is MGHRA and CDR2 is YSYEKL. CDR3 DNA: TGCGCCAGCAGCCAAGAGGGACGGGGCACCGGGGAGCTGTTTTTT. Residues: CASSQEGRGTGELFF.